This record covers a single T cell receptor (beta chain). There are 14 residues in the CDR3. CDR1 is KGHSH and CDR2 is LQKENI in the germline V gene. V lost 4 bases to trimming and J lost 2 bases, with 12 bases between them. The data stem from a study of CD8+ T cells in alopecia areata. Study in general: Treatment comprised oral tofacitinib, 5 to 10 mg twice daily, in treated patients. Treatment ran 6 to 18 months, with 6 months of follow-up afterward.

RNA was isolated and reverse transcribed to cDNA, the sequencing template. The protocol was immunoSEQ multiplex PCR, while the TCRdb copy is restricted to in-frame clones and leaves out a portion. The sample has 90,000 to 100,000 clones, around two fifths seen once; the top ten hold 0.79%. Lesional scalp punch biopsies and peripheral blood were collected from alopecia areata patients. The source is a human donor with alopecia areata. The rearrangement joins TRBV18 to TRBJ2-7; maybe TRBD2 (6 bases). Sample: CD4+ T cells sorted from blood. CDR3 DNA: TGTGCCAGCTCACGCGGGGCAGTCACCTACGAGCAGTACTTC. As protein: CASSRGAVTYEQYF.